This section outlines one T cell receptor beta chain sequence together with its context. What it recognizes is unknown. This sample stems from a study of T-cell reconstitution after alpha-beta-depleted transplantation in children. Study-wide points: One year post-transplant, T-cell counts and diversity were largely derived from T cells produced anew. It was surviving recipient T cells and thymic progenitors that gave some patients high TCRbeta diversity at day 60. Reportedly, only several hundred clones from non-depleted graft cells drove alpha-beta T-cell counts at about two months.

Unique molecular identifiers were incorporated when the TCRbeta library was constructed. TCRdb ran MiXCR on the PCR reads and lists one entry per CDR3 protein. The sample includes around 700,000 distinct CDR3 sequences, around 13% of them seen just once. This TCR derives from a girl aged 2 to 9 with congenital amegakaryocytic thrombocytopenia, due to receive a stem cell transplant. The sample was PBMCs, taken before TCRalphabeta/CD19-depleted stem cell transplant.

The CDR3 DNA sequence: TGCGCCAGCAGCTGGATAGGTGAGCAGTTCTTC. This translates into CASSWIGEQFF. V is TRBV5-1 and J is TRBJ2-1; D call uncertain. Trimming removed 3 bases from V and 9 bases from J, with 7 bases in between. The germline V gene has CDR1 SGHRS and CDR2 YFSETQ. This CDR3 is built from 11 residues.